Listed below are T cell receptor beta chains from one sample, sequenced in a study of PD-L1 blockade in urothelial cancer. The assay was immunoSEQ multiplex PCR, and TCRdb's table has in-frame clones only and misses some. The profile shows roughly 47,000 clones, approximately 79% of them singletons. Source: PBMCs, taken around atezolizumab (anti-PD-L1) treatment. All receptors derive from a man in his 70s with urothelial cancer. Both conserved end residues are part of each CDR3.

J | V | CDR3
TRBJ2-3 | TRBV18 | CASSPPVRQDTQYF
TRBJ2-2 | TRBV18 | CASSSLSGAAGELFF
TRBJ2-7 | TRBV27 | CASSPTRDWEQYF
TRBJ1-1 | TRBV10-2 | CASRTGNTEAFF
TRBJ2-3 | TRBV5-1 | CASSTGLAGTDTQYF
TRBJ2-3 | TRBV7-9 | CASSLPESSSTDTQYF
TRBJ2-7 | TRBV29-1 | CSVLQGLAGGISYEQYF
TRBJ1-5 | TRBV11-3 | CASSLDRQGGSNQPQHF
TRBJ1-5 | TRBV18 | CASSPGQTNSNQPQHF
TRBJ2-1 | TRBV29-1 | CSVQLVDEQFF
TRBJ2-7 | TRBV28 | CASSFWGRGYEQYF
TRBJ2-1 | TRBV28 | CANSGGWDNEQFF
TRBJ1-5 | TRBV18 | CASSTDSHQPQHF
TRBJ2-1 | TRBV30 | CAWSVKGGGNEQFF
TRBJ2-2 | TRBV6-1 | CASSRTSRTGELFF
TRBJ2-5 | TRBV4-1 | CASSLDSLTGGETQYF
TRBJ2-7 | TRBV27 | CASSANGDTSYEQYF
TRBJ2-3 | TRBV11-2 | CASSLGRGDTQYF
TRBJ2-3 | TRBV5-5 | CASTLRDTLTDTQYF
TRBJ1-2 | TRBV19 | CASSRRVLDGYTF
TRBJ1-3 | TRBV28 | CASSLSAPGSGNTIYF
TRBJ2-2 | TRBV19 | CASRGAGAAGELFF
TRBJ1-4 | TRBV10-1 | CASSESRAGGYEKLFF
TRBJ1-1 | TRBV28 | CASSLAVRTEAFF
TRBJ2-5 | TRBV9 | CASSVSPWTGEYQETQYF
TRBJ1-1 | TRBV6-1 | CASSWTVNTEAFF
TRBJ2-1 | TRBV27 | CASRTETGTSDNNEQFF
TRBJ2-3 | TRBV2 | CASSVGGRGDTQYF